This T cell receptor beta chain was identified in a study of blood T cell repertoires in COVID-19. Study context: Spain, Italy and the United States supplied samples that represented acute and convalescent COVID-19. PBMCs, B-cell-depleted T cells, or T cells were the source of the cDNA or gDNA that made up the material.

TCRdb keeps only in-frame clones here, not all; method: immunoSEQ multiplex PCR. Altogether 250,000 to 350,000 clones are present, about nine tenths being singletons, with the ten largest covering under 15%. The CDR3 consists of 15 residues. Trimming shortened V by 0 bases and J by 8 bases, and 14 bases separated the two germline ends. The V gene's germline CDR1 is KGHSH and CDR2 LQKENI. This sequence was found in a woman aged 55-69 years with acute or convalescent COVID-19. Sequenced sample: peripheral blood. The rearrangement uses TRBV18 and TRBJ2-1, with D perhaps TRBD2 (5 bases). CDR3 DNA: TGTGCCAGCTCACCACCGACGGGATTGGTCTATGAGCAGTTCTTC. This translates into CASSPPTGLVYEQFF.